Below, 27 T cell receptor beta chains from the same sample are listed, as sequenced in a study of human T cells and chemical hapten exposure. Time point given: healthy volunteer bleed at 2 weeks. Whole blood, unfractionated, served as the material for total RNA extraction. TCRdb reprocessed the RACE reads with MiXCR, giving one entry per CDR3 protein. The sample shows 85,000 to 95,000 distinct CDR3 sequences, about 8.6% of them seen only once. Sequenced: whole blood. These receptor sequences come from a female donor in good health. Some clones in this sample may be carry-over from other donors' samples.

This sequence joins TRBV2 and TRBJ2-7; D uncertain. CDR3 size: 11 residues. The germline V gene has CDR1 SNHLY and CDR2 FYNNEI. V was clipped by 7 bases and J by 3 bases, with 7 bases between them. The CDR3 DNA reads as TGTGCCAGCACCGTCTTCTACGAGCAGTACTTC. This encodes CASTVFYEQYF.

The rearrangement uses TRBV28 and TRBJ1-4; no definite D call. CDR1 and CDR2 (germline): MDHEN, SYDVKM. This CDR3 region has 15 residues. The V end lost 2 bases, the J end lost 0 bases, and 7 bases lay between the germline ends. The CDR3 DNA follows: TGTGCCAGCAGTTTACACGGGGCAACTAATGAAAAACTGTTTTTT. Protein product: CASSLHGATNEKLFF.

This clonotype was counted between two and nine times. The genes are TRBV6-1 and TRBJ2-7; D remains unclear. Trimming left V 4 bases short and J 6 bases short, with 13 bases between. CDR3 length: 13 residues. Per the germline V gene, CDR1 is MNHNS and CDR2 is SASEGT. The CDR3 is CASSGDPFSEQYF. The DNA for the CDR3 is TGTGCCAGCAGTGGAGACCCCTTTTCCGAGCAGTACTTC.

This chain links TRBV12-3 or TRBV12-4 with TRBJ2-7; D is ambiguous. The V gene lost 5 bases and the J gene lost 2 bases, with 7 bases spanning the gap. The length of the CDR3 is 12 residues. The CDR3 nucleotides read TGTGCCAGCAGTGAAAGCGCCTACGAGCAGTACTTC. Translated, it gives CASSESAYEQYF.

V is TRBV3-1 and J is TRBJ1-2; D is undetermined. Germline CDR1 reads LGHDT; CDR2 reads YNNKEL (reference sequence). CDR3 size: 13 residues. V lost 5 bases, J lost 3 bases, and 10 bases lay in between. The CDR3 is CASSGDGYYGYTF. The DNA for the CDR3 is TGTGCCAGCAGCGGAGACGGATACTATGGCTACACCTTC. Full variable domain (remainder filled in from reference TRBV3-1 and TRBJ1-2): DTAVSQTPKYLVTQMGNDKSIKCEQNLGHDTMYWYKQDSKKFLKIMFSYNNKELIINETVPNRFSPKSPDKAHLNLHINSLELGDSAVYFCASSGDGYYGYTFGSGTRLTVV.

This clonotype has more than one count but fewer than ten. This chain joins TRBV4-1 and TRBJ1-4, with 11 bases that match TRBD1. The V gene end was trimmed by 1 base and the J gene end by 8 bases; junction bases not matched to a gene: 3. CDR3 length: 15 amino acids. Germline lookup yields CDR1 MGHRA and CDR2 YSYEKL. Here the CDR3 reads CASSQVGQGDEKLFF. The CDR3, as DNA: TGCGCCAGCAGCCAAGTGGGACAGGGGGACGAAAAACTGTTTTTT.

The sample holds a few counts of this clonotype. The chain has TRBV2 and TRBJ1-1; D call uncertain. CDR1 and CDR2 from the germline V gene are SNHLY and FYNNEI. The ends were cut back, 3 bases at V and 8 bases at J, with 7 bases in the middle. The CDR3 covers 11 residues. The CDR3 DNA follows: TGTGCCAGCAGTGACAGCCCCGAAGCTTTCTTT. This sequence encodes CASSDSPEAFF.

This clonotype was observed a handful of times. V gene TRBV29-1 combines with J gene TRBJ1-2; no definite D call. The CDR3 runs 12 residues. V lost 1 base, J lost 8 bases, and 11 bases lay in between. Per the germline V gene, CDR1 is SQVTM and CDR2 is ANQGSEA. CDR3 region: CSVEGQFRGYTF. DNA of the CDR3: TGCAGCGTTGAAGGTCAATTTAGAGGCTACACCTTC. Complete variable domain (other parts from reference TRBV29-1 and TRBJ1-2): SAVISQKPSRDICQRGTSLTIQCQVDSQVTMMFWYRQQPGQSLTLIATANQGSEATYESGFVIDKFPISRPNLTFSTLTVSNMSPEDSSIYLCSVEGQFRGYTFGSGTRLTVV.

In this sample, this clonotype turned up many times. The rearrangement uses TRBV7-9 and TRBJ2-1; D remains unclear. The V and J ends lost 5 bases and 0 bases respectively, with 8 bases between them. The germline gives CDR1 SEHNR, CDR2 FQNEAQ (reference sequence). The CDR3 covers 14 residues. The CDR3 protein is CASSGRPSYNEQFF. In DNA form, the CDR3 reads TGTGCCAGCAGCGGGCGACCCTCCTACAATGAGCAGTTCTTC. Full variable domain (rest looked up from reference TRBV7-9 and TRBJ2-1): DTGVSQNPRHKITKRGQNVTFRCDPISEHNRLYWYRQTLGQGPEFLTYFQNEAQLEKSRLLSDRFSAERPKGSFSTLEIQRTEQGDSAMYLCASSGRPSYNEQFFGPGTRLTVL.

This clonotype was observed many times. This chain joins TRBV29-1 and TRBJ2-3; 11 positions agree with TRBD2. V lost 2 bases and J lost 5; bases outside the gene matches: 3. CDR1 and CDR2 (germline): SQVTM, ANQGSEA. This CDR3 spans 14 amino acids. The CDR3 DNA sequence: TGCAGCGTTGAACTACTAGCGGGAGTAGATACGCAGTATTTT. This gives the protein CSVELLAGVDTQYF.

The chain links TRBV13 to TRBJ2-1; a possible D gene is TRBD2 (5 bases). The V end was cut by 3 bases, the J end by 3 bases, with 12 bases between. CDR1 and CDR2 (germline): PRHDT, FYEKMQ (reference sequence). This CDR3 is built from 15 residues. CDR3 loop: CASSFPGNDYNEQFF. The CDR3 nucleotides are TGTGCCAGCAGCTTTCCGGGGAACGACTACAATGAGCAGTTCTTC.

This clonotype was detected ten times or more. The chain recombines TRBV12-3 or TRBV12-4 with TRBJ1-2; D remains ambiguous. The V gene lost 3 bases and the J gene lost 4 bases, with 12 bases spanning the gap. The CDR3 sequence is 14 residues long. CDR3 DNA sequence: TGTGCCAGCAGTTTCGATCAGGAGCTCTATGGCTACACCTTC. It is translated as CASSFDQELYGYTF.

This clonotype came up many times. The chain couples TRBV25-1 to TRBJ2-1, with D possibly matching TRBD1 (6 bases). From germline, CDR1 is MGHDK and CDR2 SYGVNS. V was clipped by 4 bases and J by 5 bases, with 21 bases between them. This CDR3 has 17 residues. DNA of the CDR3: TGTGCCAGCAGTGCTACAGGGCCACAAGCCGGGGACAATGAGCAGTTCTTC. Its translation is CASSATGPQAGDNEQFF.

This clonotype turned up a few times. V is TRBV7-9 and J is TRBJ2-7; 14 bases fit TRBD2. Germline CDR1 and CDR2: SEHNR and FQNEAQ (reference sequence). The ends lost 5 bases at V and 5 bases at J; junction bases unmatched: 11. The CDR3 extends over 17 amino acids. The CDR3 sequence: CASSPTSGRANADEQYF. The CDR3, as DNA: TGTGCCAGCAGCCCGACTAGCGGGAGGGCCAATGCGGACGAGCAGTACTTC.

This clonotype was counted ten times or more. V is TRBV28 and J is TRBJ2-7; D is unclear. Trimming removed 10 bases from V and 4 bases from J, with 14 bases in between. Germline V gives CDR1 MDHEN, CDR2 SYDVKM. The CDR3 sequence is 12 residues long. CDR3 coding DNA: TGTGCCATCGGTCCCACACCATACGAGCAGTACTTC. It translates to CAIGPTPYEQYF.

Turning to this clonotype: The CDR3 does not close with the conserved phenylalanine or tryptophan, likely indicating a read error. The chain uses TRBV5-6 and TRBJ2-1; D is unclear. The V end lost 1 base, the J end lost 6 bases, and 8 bases lay between the germline ends. Germline CDR1 SGHDT, CDR2 YYEEEE. CDR3 length: 13 residues. CDR3 sequence (DNA): TGTGCCAGCAGCTTGTTAGTGTTCAATGAGCAGTTCCTC. It specifies CASSLLVFNEQFL.

There are a few counts of this clonotype. This chain joins TRBV28 and TRBJ1-6, with D perhaps TRBD1 (5 bases). The germline V gene encodes CDR1 MDHEN and CDR2 SYDVKM. The CDR3 runs 15 residues. Deletions cut 6 bases from V and 14 bases from J, with 23 bases between. The CDR3, as DNA: TGTGCCAGCAGCTTAACACGCCCGGGCCTAGGGGCCCTCCACTTT. It codes for CASSLTRPGLGALHF.

This rearrangement joins TRBV18 to TRBJ2-6; D remains ambiguous. The CDR3 extends over 18 amino acids. Per germline, CDR1 KGHSH and CDR2 LQKENI. Trimming cost V 2 bases and J 0 bases, with 14 bases left between them. The CDR3 sequence is CASSPGVFPLSGANVLTF. In DNA, the CDR3 is TGTGCCAGCTCACCAGGGGTGTTCCCTCTCTCTGGGGCCAACGTCCTGACTTTC.

The V call is TRBV4-1, the J call TRBJ2-7; 9 bases agree with TRBD1. Per the germline V gene, CDR1 is MGHRA and CDR2 is YSYEKL. The CDR3 is made up of 15 amino acids. V was pared by 0 bases and J by 4 bases, with 4 bases of the junction left unmatched. The CDR3 nucleotides are TGCGCCAGCAGCCAAGATCAAGGGACAGGGTACGAGCAGTACTTC. It translates to CASSQDQGTGYEQYF.

This clonotype appeared a single time. This chain uses TRBV5-1 with TRBJ2-1; tentative D call: TRBD2 (5 bases). This CDR3 spans 17 amino acids. Trimming left V 0 bases short and J 0 bases short, with 13 bases between. Germline V gene lookup returns CDR1 SGHRS and CDR2 YFSETQ. The chain's CDR3 is CASSLGSDYTSYNEQFF. DNA for the CDR3: TGCGCCAGCAGCTTGGGCTCAGACTATACCTCCTACAATGAGCAGTTCTTC.

Ten or more counts support this clonotype. V usage is TRBV29-1 and J usage is TRBJ1-4; D remains ambiguous. The CDR3 covers 15 residues. Deletions cut 0 bases from V and 7 bases from J, with 15 bases between. Germline V CDR1 and CDR2: SQVTM, ANQGSEA. CDR3 in amino acids: CSVEDRKDGGEKLFF. The CDR3 DNA follows: TGCAGCGTTGAAGATCGAAAGGACGGTGGTGAAAAACTGTTTTTT.

This clonotype was seen many times. V is TRBV5-4 and J is TRBJ1-4; a weak D match, TRBD1 (5 bases). Trimming left V 0 bases short and J 5 bases short, with 8 bases between. Germline V CDR1 and CDR2: SGHNT, YYREEE (reference sequence). The CDR3 spans 14 residues. The CDR3 spells CASSLDRSNEKLFF. The CDR3 DNA is TGTGCCAGCAGCTTGGACAGGTCCAATGAAAAACTGTTTTTT. Complete variable domain (other parts from reference TRBV5-4 and TRBJ1-4): ETGVTQSPTHLIKTRGQQVTLRCSSQSGHNTVSWYQQALGQGPQFIFQYYREEENGRGNFPPRFSGLQFPNYSSELNVNALELDDSALYLCASSLDRSNEKLFFGSGTQLSVL.

CDR3 nucleotides: TGTGCCAGCAGCTTAGGAGGGACAGGGGGCACTGAAGCTTTCTTT. Protein product: CASSLGGTGGTEAFF. V and J are TRBV7-3 and TRBJ1-1, with 11 bases fitting TRBD1. CDR3 size: 15 residues. With 2 bases clipped from V and 4 bases from J, the junction kept 3 bases outside the gene matches. Germline lookup yields CDR1 SGHTA and CDR2 FQGTGA.

This clonotype was picked up a small number of times. V usage is TRBV20-1 and J usage is TRBJ2-1; D remains unclear. The germline V gene encodes CDR1 DFQATT and CDR2 SNEGSKA (reference sequence). CDR3 length: 14 residues. V shed 5 bases and J shed 4 bases, with 15 bases lying between them. The CDR3 DNA follows: TGCAGTGCTTGGACCTTCAACAAGTACAATGAGCAGTTCTTC. Its protein product is CSAWTFNKYNEQFF.

This clonotype appeared once. The chain carries TRBV7-8 and TRBJ2-5; TRBD1 matches at 7 bases. V gave up 6 bases and J gave up 3 bases; unmatched junction bases: 16. The CDR3 runs to 17 residues. Germline loops: CDR1 SGHVS, CDR2 FQNEAQ. The CDR3 spells CASSVLGQYGNKETQYF. As DNA, the CDR3 is TGTGCCAGCAGTGTGCTGGGACAGTACGGTAACAAAGAGACCCAGTACTTC.

V is TRBV7-9 and J is TRBJ1-5; D remains ambiguous. The germline V gene has CDR1 SEHNR and CDR2 FQNEAQ (reference sequence). This CDR3 is 13 amino acids long. The ends were cut back, 2 bases at V and 9 bases at J, with 11 bases in the middle. The CDR3 is CASSLRGAGPQHF. CDR3 DNA: TGTGCCAGCAGCTTAAGAGGAGCGGGGCCCCAGCATTTT.

This clonotype was seen ten or more times. The genes are TRBV6-5 and TRBJ1-1; the match to TRBD1 covers 8 bases. This CDR3 has 15 residues. Looked up from germline, CDR1 is MNHEY and CDR2 is SVGAGI. V was pared by 0 bases and J by 5 bases, with 5 bases of the junction left unmatched. This CDR3 is CASSYSARGPTEAFF. CDR3 sequence (DNA): TGTGCCAGCAGTTACTCGGCCAGGGGGCCTACTGAAGCTTTCTTT.